This entry lists 20 T cell receptor beta chains sequenced from one sample in a study of blood T cell repertoires in COVID-19. The table came from immunoSEQ multiplex PCR; TCRdb's copy has only in-frame clones and leaves some out. The repertoire holds roughly 260,000 clones, with more than 75% as singletons. Sequences were obtained from peripheral blood. These receptors came from a man in his forties who had recovered from COVID-19.

The J gene is TRBJ2-1, the V gene TRBV5-1; 8 nucleotides agree with TRBD2. J lost 3 bases, V lost 3 bases, and 11 bases had no gene match. This CDR3 spans 17 amino acids. Germline lookup yields CDR1 SGHRS and CDR2 YFSETQ. CDR3 protein: CASSSGAGRALYNEQFF. The CDR3, as DNA: TGCGCCAGCAGCTCTGGGGCCGGGAGGGCCCTCTACAATGAGCAGTTCTTC. Variable domain in full (rest from reference TRBV5-1 and TRBJ2-1): KAGVTQTPRYLIKTRGQQVTLSCSPISGHRSVSWYQQTPGQGLQFLFEYFSETQRNKGNFPGRFSGRQFSNSRSEMNVSTLELGDSALYLCASSSGAGRALYNEQFFGPGTRLTVL.

The chain couples TRBV5-5 to TRBJ2-7; 8 bases match TRBD1. The junction had 6 bases not matched to a gene; V was cut back by 0 bases and J by 7 bases. The germline V gene encodes CDR1 SGHKS and CDR2 YYEKEE (reference sequence). This CDR3 comprises 14 residues. This CDR3 is CASSLAGTGREQYF. In nucleotides, the CDR3 is TGTGCCAGCAGCTTGGCCGGGACAGGAAGGGAGCAGTACTTC.

The rearrangement joins TRBV19 to TRBJ2-7; 9 positions agree with TRBD2. Germline CDR1 is LNHDA and CDR2 is SQIVND (reference sequence). There are 14 residues in the CDR3. With V trimmed by 3 bases and J by 2 bases, 2 bases remained unmatched. Here the CDR3 reads CASSMTSGAYEQYF. The CDR3 nucleotides are TGTGCCAGTAGTATGACTAGCGGAGCCTACGAGCAGTACTTC.

The chain links TRBV24-1 to TRBJ1-4, with 8 bases lining up with TRBD1. Losses at the gene ends were 0 bases for V and 11 bases for J; bases not matched to a gene: 10. The CDR3 is 16 amino acids. From germline, CDR1 is KGHDR and CDR2 SFDVKD. CDR3 in amino acids: CATSDLDKDRATKLFF. The CDR3, as DNA: TGTGCCACCAGTGATTTGGACAAGGACAGGGCGACGAAACTGTTTTTT.

The genes are TRBV27 and TRBJ2-7; 8 bases fit TRBD1. Germline V gene lookup returns CDR1 MNHEY and CDR2 SMNVEV (reference sequence). V was pared by 3 bases and J by 1 base, with 2 bases of the junction left unmatched. This CDR3 spans 14 amino acids. Here the CDR3 reads CASSFRTGSYEQYF. CDR3 nucleotides: TGTGCCAGCAGTTTTAGGACAGGGTCCTACGAGCAGTACTTC.

The V and J genes are TRBV7-2 and TRBJ2-7; D is perhaps TRBD2 (6 bases). Germline CDR1 SGHTA, CDR2 FQGNSA. The V gene lost 5 bases and the J gene lost 0 bases, with 11 bases spanning the gap. The CDR3 is made up of 14 amino acids. The CDR3 DNA follows: TGTGCCAGCAGCCGGGGAGGTCCCTCCTACGAGCAGTACTTC. The encoded protein is CASSRGGPSYEQYF.

About this clone itself: This specimen includes other DNA sequences encoding the same CDR3. The chain uses TRBV4-2 and TRBJ2-3, with TRBD1 matching 10 bases. V shed 3 bases, J shed 2 bases, and the junction held 2 bases outside the gene matches. The CDR3 runs 15 residues. CDR1 and CDR2 (germline): LGHNA, YNFKEQ. The CDR3 is CASSQTGGNTDTQYF. The CDR3 DNA reads as TGTGCCAGCAGCCAGACAGGGGGCAACACAGATACGCAGTATTTT.

This chain joins TRBV27 and TRBJ1-1, with D possibly matching TRBD1 (5 bases). Germline lookup yields CDR1 MNHEY and CDR2 SMNVEV (reference sequence). The CDR3 sequence is 14 residues long. Trimming removed 6 bases from V and 4 bases from J, with 15 bases in between. CDR3 sequence (DNA): TGTGCCAGCAGCGGGGGGGTGGGCGGCACTGAAGCTTTCTTT. Its protein is CASSGGVGGTEAFF.

This sequence joins TRBV11-2 and TRBJ2-3, with TRBD2 identical over 11 bases. Germline CDR1 and CDR2: SGHAT and FQNNGV. Losses at the gene ends were 1 base for V and 0 bases for J; bases not matched to a gene: 6. The CDR3 runs 18 residues. The CDR3 sequence is CASSLGLAGGASTDTQYF. The CDR3, as DNA: TGTGCCAGCAGCTTAGGCCTAGCGGGGGGTGCTAGCACAGATACGCAGTATTTT. Full variable domain (remainder filled in from reference TRBV11-2 and TRBJ2-3): EAGVAQSPRYKIIEKRQSVAFWCNPISGHATLYWYQQILGQGPKLLIQFQNNGVVDDSQLPKDRFSAERLKGVDSTLKIQPAKLEDSAVYLCASSLGLAGGASTDTQYFGPGTRLTVL.

V usage is TRBV7-2 and J usage is TRBJ1-2; perhaps TRBD1 as D (5 bases). Deletions cut 5 bases from V and 4 bases from J, with 14 bases between. The CDR3 extends over 14 amino acids. Germline V lookup: CDR1 SGHTA, CDR2 FQGNSA. In DNA form, the CDR3 reads TGTGCCAGCAGCCAAGTACACCAGGGCTATGGCTACACCTTC. Translating it yields CASSQVHQGYGYTF. Variable domain in full (rest from reference TRBV7-2 and TRBJ1-2): GAGVSQSPSNKVTEKGKDVELRCDPISGHTALYWYRQSLGQGLEFLIYFQGNSAPDKSGLPSDRFSAERTGGSVSTLTIQRTQQEDSAVYLCASSQVHQGYGYTFGSGTRLTVV.

J is TRBJ1-2 and V is TRBV5-6, with TRBD1 matching over 9 bases. Per the germline V gene, CDR1 is SGHDT and CDR2 is YYEEEE. The junction had 6 bases not matched to a gene; V was cut back by 2 bases and J by 13 bases. The CDR3 covers 12 residues. CDR3 protein: CASSFGRQGGTF. The CDR3 DNA reads as TGTGCCAGCAGCTTCGGTCGACAGGGGGGCACCTTC.

The chain has TRBV9 and TRBJ2-1; D unresolved. CDR1 is SGDLS, CDR2 YYNGEE, per germline. V was cut by 0 bases and J by 0 bases, with 4 bases left in between. The CDR3 has 14 residues. The CDR3 DNA sequence: TGTGCCAGCAGCGTAGACAGCTCCTACAATGAGCAGTTCTTC. Translating it yields CASSVDSSYNEQFF.

The chain couples TRBV18 to TRBJ2-1; D is possibly TRBD2 (5 bases). CDR1 and CDR2 (germline): KGHSH, LQKENI. The CDR3 is 13 amino acids. V lost 3 bases, J lost 4 bases, and 7 bases lay in between. The CDR3 nucleotides are TGTGCCAGCTCACCCGGGGTATACAATGAGCAGTTCTTC. Protein: CASSPGVYNEQFF.

V and J are TRBV9 and TRBJ2-2, with TRBD2 matching 11 bases. This CDR3 contains 15 residues. Germline CDR1 is SGDLS and CDR2 is YYNGEE. The junction had 1 base not matched to a gene; V was cut back by 2 bases and J by 4 bases. The CDR3 bases are TGTGCCAGCAGCGTTAGCGGGAGGGCCACCGGGGAGCTGTTTTTT. It codes for CASSVSGRATGELFF.

The V and J genes are TRBV6-2 or TRBV6-3 and TRBJ2-7; D unclear. The V gene's germline CDR1 is MNHEY and CDR2 SVGEGT. With 6 bases removed from V and 0 bases from J, the gap between germline ends came to 9 bases. The CDR3 covers 13 residues. The CDR3 sequence is CASSKSSSYEQYF. The CDR3 DNA sequence: TGTGCCAGCAGCAAAAGTAGCTCCTACGAGCAGTACTTC.

On this clone: This specimen includes other DNA sequences encoding the same CDR3. The rearrangement links TRBV3-1 (or the pseudogene TRBV3-2) to TRBJ2-7; 7 bases are a match to TRBD2. This CDR3 has 15 residues. The J segment lost 3 bases and the V segment lost 4 bases, leaving 9 bases of the junction unmatched. Looked up from germline, CDR1 is LGHDT and CDR2 is YNNKEL (reference sequence). Here the CDR3 DNA reads TGTGCCAGCAGCCTTAGGCAGCGGGGCCGCTACGAGCAGTACTTC. As protein: CASSLRQRGRYEQYF.

The chain carries TRBV7-2 and TRBJ1-6; 9 bases match TRBD1. V was clipped by 6 bases and J by 8 bases; unmatched bases: 11. CDR3 length equals 16 residues. Germline values: CDR1 SGHTA, CDR2 FQGNSA. CDR3 DNA sequence: TGTGCCAGCAGAGTTCCGGGACAGGGAAAAGATTCACCCCTCCACTTT. Its protein product is CASRVPGQGKDSPLHF.

This chain uses TRBV19 with TRBJ1-2; D is possibly TRBD1 (6 bases). V lost 4 bases and J lost 10, with 13 bases in between. This CDR3 has 12 residues. Germline values: CDR1 LNHDA, CDR2 SQIVND (reference sequence). The CDR3 spells CASSTQYRDYTF. The DNA for the CDR3 is TGTGCCAGTAGTACACAATACAGGGACTACACCTTC.

The chain employs TRBV30 and TRBJ2-5, with 14 bases lining up with TRBD2. J was trimmed by 7 bases and V by 7 bases; bases with no gene match: 8. CDR1 and CDR2 from the germline V gene are GTSNPN and SVGIG (reference sequence). CDR3 length equals 14 residues. CDR3 protein: CASRLAGGGGTQYF. The CDR3 DNA follows: TGTGCCTCCAGACTAGCGGGAGGGGGTGGGACCCAGTACTTC.

This clone turned up a few times. The rearrangement uses TRBV7-6 and TRBJ2-7, with 9 bases that match TRBD2. Germline V gives CDR1 SGHVS, CDR2 FNYEAQ. The CDR3 runs 17 residues. The J segment lost 1 base and the V segment lost 6 bases, leaving 13 bases of the junction unmatched. The CDR3 loop reads CASSFRPSGMGSYEQYF. In nucleotides, the CDR3 is TGTGCCAGCAGTTTCCGACCTAGCGGGATGGGGTCCTACGAGCAGTACTTC.